This TCR beta chain originates from a study of human T cells and chemical hapten exposure. Study results and limitations: Donors were affected by alopecia, so their immune reaction might vary from that of healthy individuals.

This clonotype was found a few times. The antigen remains unidentified. TCRdb processed the RACE reads anew with MiXCR; each CDR3 protein has one entry. The profile shows some 100,000 distinct CDR3 sequences, 9.3% of them singletons. Time point reported: patch test 2, 6 weeks after DPC sensitization. Stated treatment: therapeutic diphenylcyclopropenone sensitization with weekly scalp DPC. Germline loops: CDR1 MNHEY, CDR2 SVGEGT. J gave up 3 bases and V 0 bases, and 5 bases lay outside the gene matches. This CDR3 has 16 residues. The chain links TRBV6-2 or TRBV6-3 to TRBJ2-1; 7 positions agree with TRBD2. The sample consisted of whole blood, taken in connection with sensitization to the hapten diphenylcyclopropenone (DPC). This TCR derives from a woman aged 35 to 49 with alopecia areata. Some clones in this sample may be carry-over from other donors' samples. This chain's CDR3 is CASSYSVGRIYNEQFF. The CDR3 DNA reads TGTGCCAGCAGTTACTCGGTCGGGAGGATCTACAATGAGCAGTTCTTC.